This passage covers 32 T cell receptor beta chains from one sample sequenced in a study of shared clonotypes between healthy human individuals (dated by TCRdb to about 2020). The library was produced with the immunoSEQ multiplex PCR assay. This is the immuneACCESS table as TCRdb keeps it, with only in-frame sequences that have V and J called. A part of the clones is gone; compared with another copy, unresolved V genes explain less than half, and the rest is unexplained. This sample lists approximately 1.1 million clones; approximately 80% were detected once. The top ten clones comprise about 0.52% of the sample. Material: memory CD4+ T cells from PBMCs. The intended sense of this specimen's cell subset or site label: CD45RA-negative fraction. The source of these receptors is a young man in good health. Some clones in this sample may be carry-over from other donors' samples.

The sample holds a few counts of this clone. The chain recombines TRBV11-2 with TRBJ2-2; TRBD2 is a possible D gene (6 bases). The CDR3 extends over 18 amino acids. The germline CDR1 and CDR2 sequences are SGHAT and FQNNGV. Trimming removed 1 base at V and 6 bases at J, with 21 bases between. DNA of the CDR3: TGTGCCAGCAGCTTAGCCTGGGGGGTCTTCAAGGTAGCCGGGGAGCTGTTTTTT. Translated: CASSLAWGVFKVAGELFF. Using reference TRBV11-2 and TRBJ2-2 for the parts outside the CDR3, the full variable domain is EAGVAQSPRYKIIEKRQSVAFWCNPISGHATLYWYQQILGQGPKLLIQFQNNGVVDDSQLPKDRFSAERLKGVDSTLKIQPAKLEDSAVYLCASSLAWGVFKVAGELFFGEGSRLTVL.

The V call is TRBV15, the J call TRBJ2-2; a weak D match, TRBD2 (6 bases). The V end lost 3 bases, the J end lost 5 bases, and 10 bases lay between the germline ends. The CDR3 sequence is 14 residues long. The V gene's germline CDR1 is LNHNV and CDR2 YYDKDF (reference sequence). CDR3 nucleotides: TGTGCCACCAGCAGGGGCGGACTAACCGGGGAGCTGTTTTTT. It translates to CATSRGGLTGELFF.

V and J are TRBV7-2 and TRBJ2-3, with a tentative D call TRBD1 (5 bases). The V and J ends lost 3 bases and 3 bases respectively, with 13 bases between them. The germline gives CDR1 SGHTA, CDR2 FQGNSA. The CDR3 has 15 amino acids. Here the CDR3 reads CASSFTSQGTDTQYF. Here the CDR3 DNA reads TGTGCCAGCAGCTTTACGAGCCAGGGAACAGATACGCAGTATTTT. The whole variable domain, filled in from reference TRBV7-2 and TRBJ2-3, reads GAGVSQSPSNKVTEKGKDVELRCDPISGHTALYWYRQSLGQGLEFLIYFQGNSAPDKSGLPSDRFSAERTGGSVSTLTIQRTQQEDSAVYLCASSFTSQGTDTQYFGPGTRLTVL.

The chain joins TRBV7-3 to TRBJ1-2; the D gene is possibly TRBD1 (5 bases). This CDR3 contains 15 residues. Germline assignment: CDR1 SGHTA and CDR2 FQGTGA. The V and J ends lost 1 base and 6 bases respectively, with 15 bases between them. The CDR3 sequence: CASSLNQAGLDGYTF. For the CDR3, the DNA is TGTGCCAGCAGCTTAAATCAGGCAGGGCTCGATGGCTACACCTTC.

This chain joins TRBV5-4 and TRBJ1-1, with a tentative D call TRBD1 (6 bases). The CDR3 extends over 14 amino acids. The V gene lost 0 bases and the J gene lost 1 base, with 7 bases spanning the gap. Per germline, CDR1 SGHNT and CDR2 YYREEE (reference sequence). The CDR3 DNA sequence: TGTGCCAGCAGCTTGGGGGGGCCGAACACTGAAGCTTTCTTT. Translated, it gives CASSLGGPNTEAFF. The full variable domain, completed using reference TRBV5-4 and TRBJ1-1, is ETGVTQSPTHLIKTRGQQVTLRCSSQSGHNTVSWYQQALGQGPQFIFQYYREEENGRGNFPPRFSGLQFPNYSSELNVNALELDDSALYLCASSLGGPNTEAFFGQGTRLTVV.

The rearrangement joins TRBV29-1 to TRBJ2-3; the D is unclear. CDR3 length: 11 amino acids. V dropped 6 bases and J dropped 6 bases, with 10 bases sitting between them. Germline assignment: CDR1 SQVTM and CDR2 ANQGSEA. CDR3 sequence reads: CSVAPRDTQYF. CDR3 nucleotides: TGCAGCGTCGCCCCTCGGGATACGCAGTATTTT.

The chain carries TRBV2 and TRBJ1-2; D not certain. Trimming pared 3 bases from V and 7 bases from J, leaving 12 bases between. The V gene's germline CDR1 is SNHLY and CDR2 FYNNEI. CDR3 length equals 13 residues. This CDR3 reads CASSEPGKSGYTF. In DNA form, the CDR3 reads TGTGCCAGCAGTGAGCCGGGCAAGTCTGGCTACACCTTC.

Details on this clone: The same CDR3 also results from other DNA sequences found in this sample. V gene TRBV29-1 combines with J gene TRBJ1-2; a weak D match, TRBD1 (6 bases). The CDR3 covers 12 residues. Germline V gives CDR1 SQVTM, CDR2 ANQGSEA. Deletions cut 5 bases from V and 1 base from J, with 8 bases between. As DNA, the CDR3 is TGCAGCGTTACACAGGGTAACTATGGCTACACCTTC. Amino acid sequence: CSVTQGNYGYTF.

The chain uses TRBV5-5 and TRBJ2-7; D is unclear. Trimming took 1 base from V and 3 from J, leaving 8 bases between them. This CDR3 comprises 13 residues. The V gene's germline CDR1 is SGHKS and CDR2 YYEKEE (reference sequence). CDR3 nucleotides: TGTGCCAGCAGCTTGTACGTAGACTACGAGCAGTACTTC. Residues: CASSLYVDYEQYF. The entire variable domain, with the rest obtained from reference TRBV5-5 and TRBJ2-7, is as follows: DAGVTQSPTHLIKTRGQQVTLRCSPISGHKSVSWYQQVLGQGPQFIFQYYEKEERGRGNFPDRFSARQFPNYSSELNVNALLLGDSALYLCASSLYVDYEQYFGPGTRLTVT.

The J gene is TRBJ2-7, the V gene TRBV5-8; perhaps D is TRBD1 or TRBD2 (6 bases each). The CDR3 is 16 residues long. Trimming took 2 bases from V and 2 from J, leaving 17 bases between them. Germline values: CDR1 SGHTS, CDR2 YDEGEE. The CDR3 DNA sequence: TGTGCCAGCAGCTTCCCGTGGGGGGCCAGCGCCTACGAGCAGTACTTC. Translated, it gives CASSFPWGASAYEQYF. Drawing the rest from reference TRBV5-8 and TRBJ2-7, the complete variable domain is EAGVTQSPTHLIKTRGQQATLRCSPISGHTSVYWYQQALGLGLQFLLWYDEGEERNRGNFPPRFSGRQFPNYSSELNVNALELEDSALYLCASSFPWGASAYEQYFGPGTRLTVT.

This clone was seen a handful of times. This rearrangement joins TRBV14 to TRBJ1-4; D not certain. CDR1 is SGHDN and CDR2 is FVKESK in the germline V gene. This CDR3 is built from 15 residues. V lost 0 bases to trimming and J lost 2 bases, with 7 bases between them. CDR3 loop: CASSQDASTNEKLFF. The DNA for the CDR3 is TGTGCCAGCAGCCAAGATGCTAGCACTAATGAAAAACTGTTTTTT.

A single count supports this clone. This is likely an artifact of a read error, given a far larger clone one base away. Additional DNA sequences in this sample encode the identical CDR3. The rearrangement links TRBV10-3 to TRBJ1-2, with D unclear. This CDR3 comprises 14 residues. Germline-derived CDR1 and CDR2 are ENHRY and SYGVKD. V shed 6 bases and J shed 4 bases, with 15 bases lying between them. The DNA of the CDR3 is TGTGCCATCAGCGCAAATCCACAGATCTATGGCTACACCTTC. The encoded protein is CAISANPQIYGYTF.

The chain carries TRBV7-9 and TRBJ2-2; D gene ambiguous. The CDR3 length is 14 residues. The germline CDR1 and CDR2 sequences are SEHNR and FQNEAQ (reference sequence). V was clipped by 6 bases and J by 4 bases, with 12 bases between them. CDR3 nucleotides: TGTGCCAGCAGGACCGATGGGGTCACCGGGGAGCTGTTTTTT. Amino acid sequence: CASRTDGVTGELFF.

The chain recombines TRBV7-2 with TRBJ2-7; D unresolved. The germline V gene encodes CDR1 SGHTA and CDR2 FQGNSA. This CDR3 is built from 14 residues. V dropped 5 bases and J dropped 3 bases, with 14 bases sitting between them. CDR3 DNA: TGTGCCAGCAGCGCGGCCGTTATCCACTACGAGCAGTACTTC. Protein: CASSAAVIHYEQYF.

The chain joins TRBV27 to TRBJ2-5; 8 bases are a match to TRBD1. Germline V gene sequence: CDR1 MNHEY, CDR2 SMNVEV (reference sequence). Losses at the gene ends were 3 bases for V and 5 bases for J; bases not matched to a gene: 8. CDR3 length: 15 amino acids. Written as DNA, the CDR3 is TGTGCCAGCAGTTTTTCAGGGGGCGCTTCGGAGACCCAGTACTTC. It specifies CASSFSGGASETQYF.

V and J are TRBV29-1 and TRBJ2-6; D is undetermined. Germline CDR1 SQVTM, CDR2 ANQGSEA. Trimming stripped 2 bases from V and 1 base from J, with 12 bases between. This CDR3 has 16 amino acids. In DNA, the CDR3 is TGCAGCGTTGAACAATTTTTGGGGTCTGGGGCCAACGTCCTGACTTTC. Its protein product is CSVEQFLGSGANVLTF.

This clone appeared once. V usage is TRBV7-2 and J usage is TRBJ2-3; 13 bases agree with TRBD2. Per germline, CDR1 SGHTA and CDR2 FQGNSA. Trimming removed 4 bases from V and 6 bases from J; junction bases left unmatched: 13. CDR3 length: 18 residues. The CDR3 reads CASSWTGTSGTLTDTQYF. The CDR3 DNA follows: TGTGCCAGCAGCTGGACCGGGACTAGCGGGACACTCACTGATACGCAGTATTTT.

The chain links TRBV28 to TRBJ1-1; tentatively, D is TRBD1 (5 bases). Trimming took off 6 bases at V and 7 bases at J, with 15 bases between the two ends. This CDR3 region has 13 residues. Germline lookup yields CDR1 MDHEN and CDR2 SYDVKM. Here the CDR3 reads CASSPPGGGEAFF. CDR3 in DNA: TGTGCCAGCAGCCCCCCCGGCGGGGGTGAAGCTTTCTTT.

The CDR3 bases are TGCGCCAGCAGCTTGGAGGGGACTTATTACAATGAGCAGTTCTTC. As protein: CASSLEGTYYNEQFF. This chain connects TRBV5-1 to TRBJ2-1, with a weak D call TRBD2 (6 bases). Trimming removed 0 bases at V and 4 bases at J, with 11 bases between. CDR1 is SGHRS and CDR2 is YFSETQ in the germline V gene. The CDR3 extends over 15 amino acids. Based on the CDR3 plus reference TRBV5-1 and TRBJ2-1, the full variable domain is KAGVTQTPRYLIKTRGQQVTLSCSPISGHRSVSWYQQTPGQGLQFLFEYFSETQRNKGNFPGRFSGRQFSNSRSEMNVSTLELGDSALYLCASSLEGTYYNEQFFGPGTRLTVL.

This sequence joins TRBV7-9 and TRBJ1-1, with a tentative D call TRBD1 (6 bases). Germline V lookup: CDR1 SEHNR, CDR2 FQNEAQ (reference sequence). V was pared by 4 bases and J by 1 base, with 13 bases between. The CDR3 loop spans 15 amino acids. The CDR3, as DNA: TGTGCCAGCAGCTCAACGACAGGAGGGAACACTGAAGCTTTCTTT. This codes for CASSSTTGGNTEAFF.

The chain employs TRBV5-1 and TRBJ2-7; 12 positions match TRBD2. Trimming removed 2 bases from V and 6 bases from J; junction bases left unmatched: 6. The CDR3 length is 15 residues. Germline V gene data show CDR1 as SGHRS and CDR2 as YFSETQ. In DNA, the CDR3 is TGCGCCAGCAGCTTCCTAGCGGGAGGGCTGAGCGAGCAGTACTTC. Residues: CASSFLAGGLSEQYF. The entire variable domain, with the rest obtained from reference TRBV5-1 and TRBJ2-7, is as follows: KAGVTQTPRYLIKTRGQQVTLSCSPISGHRSVSWYQQTPGQGLQFLFEYFSETQRNKGNFPGRFSGRQFSNSRSEMNVSTLELGDSALYLCASSFLAGGLSEQYFGPGTRLTVT.

This chain joins TRBV4-3 and TRBJ2-7; D is ambiguous. The V end lost 1 base, the J end lost 2 bases, and 12 bases lay between the germline ends. The CDR3 sequence is 15 residues long. The germline gives CDR1 LGHNA, CDR2 YSLEER. The CDR3 region has the DNA TGCGCCAGCAGCCAAGTCCATAATGGACCCTACGAGCAGTACTTC. Translated, it gives CASSQVHNGPYEQYF.

Details on this clone: The identical CDR3 is also encoded by other nucleotide sequences in the sample. The rearrangement links TRBV5-1 to TRBJ1-1; 7 bases line up with TRBD1. Germline lookup yields CDR1 SGHRS and CDR2 YFSETQ. The CDR3 covers 14 residues. V was clipped by 4 bases and J by 1 base; unmatched bases: 4. CDR3 region: CASSEQGGNTEAFF. CDR3 coding DNA: TGCGCCAGCAGCGAGCAGGGGGGGAACACTGAAGCTTTCTTT.

The chain uses TRBV2 and TRBJ1-1; 9 bases map to TRBD1. There are 14 residues in the CDR3. CDR1 is SNHLY, CDR2 FYNNEI, per germline. Unmatched junction bases numbered 5, after V lost 6 bases and J lost 3 bases. As DNA, the CDR3 is TGTGCCAGCAGACACAGGGGGCGGGACACTGAAGCTTTCTTT. Protein: CASRHRGRDTEAFF.

This clone appeared once. This sequence joins TRBV27 and TRBJ2-7; 7 bases agree with TRBD1. Germline CDR1 reads MNHEY; CDR2 reads SMNVEV (reference sequence). The CDR3 has 14 residues. The J segment lost 4 bases and the V segment lost 4 bases, leaving 7 bases of the junction unmatched. CDR3 DNA sequence: TGTGCCAGCAGTTCCCAGACAGGGACGTACGAGCAGTACTTC. Protein: CASSSQTGTYEQYF.

The chain joins TRBV7-2 to TRBJ2-7; 8 nucleotides align to TRBD2. CDR1 is SGHTA, CDR2 FQGNSA, per germline. The CDR3 length is 15 residues. The J segment lost 7 bases and the V segment lost 0 bases, leaving 8 bases of the junction unmatched. Here the CDR3 reads CASSLAVAGRGEQYF. The CDR3 DNA is TGTGCCAGCAGCTTAGCGGTAGCGGGGCGGGGTGAGCAGTACTTC.

This clone was observed a single time. V gene TRBV19 combines with J gene TRBJ2-7; no clear D gene. CDR1 and CDR2 from the germline V gene are LNHDA and SQIVND (reference sequence). The V gene lost 0 bases and the J gene lost 2 bases, with 11 bases spanning the gap. The CDR3 has 15 residues. The CDR3 region has the DNA TGTGCCAGTAGTATAGATGGAGTGACAACCTACGAGCAGTACTTC. Translated, it gives CASSIDGVTTYEQYF.

This clone was seen only once. The gene calls are TRBV18 and TRBJ2-7; no clear D gene. This CDR3 spans 14 amino acids. CDR1 is KGHSH and CDR2 is LQKENI in the germline V gene. V was pared by 3 bases and J by 5 bases, with 14 bases between. DNA of the CDR3: TGTGCCAGCTCACCTAGGACCGACCGGGACGAGCAGTACTTC. Translating it yields CASSPRTDRDEQYF.

This clone was detected only a few times. The gene calls are TRBV7-8 and TRBJ2-7, with 9 bases fitting TRBD2. CDR3 length equals 16 residues. Germline CDR1 reads SGHVS; CDR2 reads FQNEAQ. The V gene end was trimmed by 0 bases and the J gene end by 6 bases; junction bases not matched to a gene: 9. DNA of the CDR3: TGTGCCAGCAGCTTAGCGCTCAGGGCGGGAGGGGCCGAGCAGTACTTC. Translating it yields CASSLALRAGGAEQYF.

The V and J genes are TRBV28 and TRBJ2-4; D ambiguous. Germline V CDR1 and CDR2: MDHEN, SYDVKM. This CDR3 has 14 residues. V lost 3 bases, J lost 4 bases, and 10 bases lay in between. The CDR3 DNA reads as TGTGCCAGCAGTTTGCCCCGACGGAAAAACATTCAGTACTTC. It translates to CASSLPRRKNIQYF. The variable domain in full, with the rest retrieved from reference TRBV28 and TRBJ2-4, is DVKVTQSSRYLVKRTGEKVFLECVQDMDHENMFWYRQDPGLGLRLIYFSYDVKMKEKGDIPEGYSVSREKKERFSLILESASTNQTSMYLCASSLPRRKNIQYFGAGTRLSVL.

This clone was observed a few times. The gene calls are TRBV11-2 and TRBJ1-1; TRBD1 agrees at 9 bases. Germline V gene data show CDR1 as SGHAT and CDR2 as FQNNGV. The trim removed 5 bases at V and 12 bases at J, leaving 7 bases unmatched. CDR3 length: 12 residues. CDR3 amino acids: CASSPRTGESFF. The CDR3 DNA follows: TGTGCCAGCAGCCCGAGGACAGGGGAATCTTTCTTT.

J is TRBJ2-7 and V is TRBV7-9, with TRBD1 matching over 9 bases. Losses at the gene ends were 3 bases for V and 3 bases for J; bases not matched to a gene: 6. CDR1 and CDR2 (germline): SEHNR, FQNEAQ (reference sequence). The CDR3 contains 15 residues. CDR3 region: CASSFLTGGNYEQYF. CDR3 bases: TGTGCCAGCAGCTTTCTGACAGGGGGGAACTACGAGCAGTACTTC.